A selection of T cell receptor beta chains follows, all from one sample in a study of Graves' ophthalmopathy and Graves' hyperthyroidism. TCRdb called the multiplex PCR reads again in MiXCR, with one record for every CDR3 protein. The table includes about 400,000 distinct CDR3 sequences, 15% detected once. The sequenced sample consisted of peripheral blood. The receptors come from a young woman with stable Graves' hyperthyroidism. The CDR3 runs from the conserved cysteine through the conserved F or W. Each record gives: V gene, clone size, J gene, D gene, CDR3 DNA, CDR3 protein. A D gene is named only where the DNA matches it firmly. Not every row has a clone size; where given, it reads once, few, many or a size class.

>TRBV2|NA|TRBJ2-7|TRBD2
TGTGCCAGCTCATCCCCAGCGGGGGGCTCCAGCGAGCAGTACTTC
CASSSPAGGSSEQYF
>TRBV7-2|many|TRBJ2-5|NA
TGTGCCAGCAGCCAAGGGGCTATCGAGACCCAGTACTTC
CASSQGAIETQYF
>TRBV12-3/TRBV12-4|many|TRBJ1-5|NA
TGTGCCAGCAGTTTCGCGGGACCATATAGCAATCAGCCCCAGCATTTT
CASSFAGPYSNQPQHF
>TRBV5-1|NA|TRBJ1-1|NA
TGCGCCAGCAGCTTGGAGGGGGGCTACGACACTGAAGCTTTCTTT
CASSLEGGYDTEAFF
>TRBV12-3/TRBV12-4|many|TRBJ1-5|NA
TGTGCCAGCAGCAATCAGGGGAAAATTCTCAATCAGCCCCAGCATTTT
CASSNQGKILNQPQHF
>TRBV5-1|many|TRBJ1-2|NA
TGCGCCAGCAGCCCGAGAAGAAACTATGGCTACACCTTC
CASSPRRNYGYTF
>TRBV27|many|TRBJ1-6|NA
TGTGCCAGCAGTTTATTGGGGGAACTAGGCTCACCCCTCCACTTT
CASSLLGELGSPLHF
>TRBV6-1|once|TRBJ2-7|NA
TGTGCCAGCAGTGAAGCTGGGGCGGTCGCTCAGGGCAACGAGCAGTACTTC
CASSEAGAVAQGNEQYF
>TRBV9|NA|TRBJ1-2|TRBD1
TGTGCCAGCAGCGTACGACAGGGTGTAAGCGGTGGCTACACCTTC
CASSVRQGVSGGYTF
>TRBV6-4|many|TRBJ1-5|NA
TGTGCCAGCAGACATGGGACAAGTAATCAGCCCCAGCATTTT
CASRHGTSNQPQHF
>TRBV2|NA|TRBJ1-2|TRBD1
TGTGCCAGCAGAGGACAGGGGCCTGGCTACACCTTC
CASRGQGPGYTF
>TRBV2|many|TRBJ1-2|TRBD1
TGTGCCAGCAGCTCGACAGGGGGTCTTAGGGGCTACACCTTC
CASSSTGGLRGYTF
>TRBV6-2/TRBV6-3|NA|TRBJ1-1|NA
TGTGCCAGCAGTCCTCACTGGACAGCGAACACTGAAGCTTTCTTT
CASSPHWTANTEAFF
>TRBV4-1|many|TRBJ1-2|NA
TGCGCCAGCAGCCAAGACCAGGGCGCGTACTATGGCTACACCTTC
CASSQDQGAYYGYTF
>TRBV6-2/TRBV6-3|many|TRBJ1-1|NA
TGTGCCAGCAGGATAGAGACAGGACCCTCAGAAGCTTTCTTT
CASRIETGPSEAFF
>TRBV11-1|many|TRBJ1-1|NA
TGTGCCAGCAGCGACGGAAGCGGGGGGGTGAACACTGAAGCTTTCTTT
CASSDGSGGVNTEAFF